This T cell receptor (beta chain) was identified during a study of cytomegalovirus exposure and HLA in healthy donors. General study findings and limits: A later analysis found first-cohort TCR clusters tended to co-occur in the 120 validation repertoires. Most TCR sequences were seen very rarely across donors, but some public TCRs occurred in many. Specificity for CMV antigens was confirmed in vitro for a few of the CMV-associated chains.

Trimming took 3 bases from V and 5 from J, leaving 14 bases between them. This CDR3 contains 15 residues. CDR1 and CDR2 (germline): SGHTA, FQGNSA. With respect to this clone: The antigen is not known.

Produced via immunoSEQ multiplex PCR; TCRdb's table is partial and in-frame only. Counted here are about 160,000 clones, around nine tenths occurring once; the ten biggest clones make up around 3%. The specimen was PBMCs. This chain connects TRBV7-2 to TRBJ2-1; the D gene is possibly TRBD2 (6 bases). The TCR originated in a man aged 18 to 35 in good health and CMV-seronegative. CDR3 in DNA: TGTGCCAGCAGCTTGTCGACTAGTCCAAACAATGAGCAGTTCTTC. Amino acids: CASSLSTSPNNEQFF.